This passage covers 28 T cell receptor beta chains from one sample sequenced in a study of CD8 T cells in ankylosing spondylitis. Study-wide points: Ankylosing spondylitis blood appeared to carry a characteristic TCR beta motif of roughly 8 highly homologous variants.

Antigens of these TCRs are unknown. Each CDR3 protein is one row after TCRdb ran MiXCR on the 5' RACE reads. The sample records a few hundred thousand distinct CDR3 sequences, about a sixth being singletons. The specimen sequenced was blood, either unsorted or a sorted T cell fraction (not recorded which). The receptors come from a male donor with ankylosing spondylitis.

In its sample, this clonotype was seen a few times. This chain links TRBV27 with TRBJ2-7; TRBD1 might be the D (6 bases). Germline V gene lookup returns CDR1 MNHEY and CDR2 SMNVEV (reference sequence). Trimming left V 2 bases short and J 5 bases short, with 13 bases between. The CDR3 has 14 amino acids. Here the CDR3 reads CASSLGAGADEQYF. The CDR3 DNA is TGTGCCAGCAGTTTAGGGGCAGGGGCTGACGAGCAGTACTTC.

The chain recombines TRBV27 with TRBJ2-3, with D perhaps matching TRBD1 (5 bases). With 4 bases removed from V and 1 base from J, the gap between germline ends came to 18 bases. The germline V gene has CDR1 MNHEY and CDR2 SMNVEV (reference sequence). The CDR3 is 17 amino acids. CDR3 residues: CASSSYLPAQGTDTQYF. In DNA, the CDR3 is TGTGCCAGCAGTTCATATCTCCCGGCACAGGGCACAGATACGCAGTATTTT.

This sequence joins TRBV5-1 and TRBJ2-7; the D gene is possibly TRBD1 (6 bases). V was clipped by 3 bases and J by 0 bases, with 19 bases between them. This CDR3 is built from 17 residues. Germline loops: CDR1 SGHRS, CDR2 YFSETQ. The DNA of the CDR3 is TGCGCCAGCAGCTCTCCGCCGGGACACCAAAGCTCCTACGAGCAGTACTTC. It encodes CASSSPPGHQSSYEQYF.

V is TRBV5-1 and J is TRBJ1-1; D is unclear. V lost 1 base and J lost 3, with 13 bases in between. Germline-derived CDR1 and CDR2 are SGHRS and YFSETQ. The CDR3 runs 15 residues. The CDR3 DNA sequence: TGCGCCAGCAGCTTGAGGGAAGGGTCTTACACTGAAGCTTTCTTT. Protein product: CASSLREGSYTEAFF.

The chain employs TRBV7-8 and TRBJ1-1; D is possibly TRBD1 (5 bases). Germline V gene lookup returns CDR1 SGHVS and CDR2 FQNEAQ. V lost 1 base to trimming and J lost 5 bases, with 11 bases between them. The CDR3 has 14 residues. The CDR3 DNA reads as TGTGCCAGCAGCTTAGGGGGGGGGTGGACTGAAGCTTTCTTT. It codes for CASSLGGGWTEAFF.

V gene TRBV12-3 or TRBV12-4 combines with J gene TRBJ2-3; 7 nucleotides line up with TRBD2. This CDR3 is built from 15 residues. Germline trimming cut 7 bases from V and 0 bases from J; bases unmatched to any gene: 7. In DNA, the CDR3 is TGTGCCAGCACCCAAGGACTAGTCAGCACAGATACGCAGTATTTT. Residues: CASTQGLVSTDTQYF.

The chain is built from TRBV6-1 and TRBJ2-1, with D maybe TRBD2 (5 bases). Germline V gene sequence: CDR1 MNHNS, CDR2 SASEGT. This CDR3 spans 13 amino acids. V was clipped by 4 bases and J by 5 bases, with 9 bases between them. CDR3 region: CASSGEYHNEQFF. In nucleotides, the CDR3 is TGTGCCAGCAGTGGGGAGTACCACAATGAGCAGTTCTTC.

The table lists this clonotype with a few counts. The chain is built from TRBV27 and TRBJ2-7; unclear D gene. Trimming cost V 2 bases and J 3 bases, with 8 bases left between them. The length of the CDR3 is 13 residues. Germline V gene sequence: CDR1 MNHEY, CDR2 SMNVEV (reference sequence). Written as DNA, the CDR3 is TGTGCCAGCAGTTTACGGCGGAGCTACGAGCAGTACTTC. This encodes CASSLRRSYEQYF.

V is TRBV7-2 and J is TRBJ2-7; 10 nucleotides line up with TRBD2. This CDR3 contains 13 residues. Germline CDR1 SGHTA, CDR2 FQGNSA. V lost 6 bases, J lost 7 bases, and 6 bases stayed unmatched. CDR3 region: CASRSGRAWEQYF. CDR3 DNA: TGTGCCAGCAGAAGCGGGAGGGCCTGGGAGCAGTACTTC.

This clonotype occurred a few times. The chain combines TRBV5-6 with TRBJ2-1; D might be TRBD1 (6 bases). CDR3 size: 13 residues. Germline loops: CDR1 SGHDT, CDR2 YYEEEE. The ends were cut back, 2 bases at V and 6 bases at J, with 9 bases in the middle. The CDR3 reads CASSFTRGNEQFF. The CDR3 DNA sequence: TGTGCCAGCAGCTTCACCAGGGGCAATGAGCAGTTCTTC.

The table lists this clonotype with a few counts. The DNA of the CDR3 is TGTGCCAGCAGCTTAATGGGCAGGGATACTGAAGCTTTCTTT. Its protein product is CASSLMGRDTEAFF. The V gene is TRBV7-3, the J gene TRBJ1-1; a weak D match, TRBD1 (5 bases). The CDR3 is 14 residues long. V was shortened by 1 base and J by 5 bases, with 11 bases between the two germline ends. CDR1 SGHTA and CDR2 FQGTGA come from the germline V gene.

This clonotype was seen a few times. This chain connects TRBV11-2 to TRBJ2-2, with no clear D. The V gene's germline CDR1 is SGHAT and CDR2 FQNNGV. Trimming pared 5 bases from V and 9 bases from J, leaving 16 bases between. This CDR3 region has 14 residues. Here the CDR3 reads CASSPTSEDRELFF. CDR3 coding DNA: TGTGCCAGCAGCCCTACCAGCGAGGACCGGGAGCTGTTTTTT. Combining the CDR3 with reference TRBV11-2 and TRBJ2-2 gives the whole variable domain EAGVAQSPRYKIIEKRQSVAFWCNPISGHATLYWYQQILGQGPKLLIQFQNNGVVDDSQLPKDRFSAERLKGVDSTLKIQPAKLEDSAVYLCASSPTSEDRELFFGEGSRLTVL.

The chain's CDR3 is CASSIRGVLAGTVSYEQYF. The CDR3 DNA reads as TGTGCCAGCAGTATTAGAGGGGTACTAGCGGGAACGGTGTCCTACGAGCAGTACTTC. The chain has TRBV12-3 or TRBV12-4 and TRBJ2-7, with 10 nucleotides matching TRBD2. After removal of 5 bases from V and 1 base from J, the junction contained 17 bases not matched to a gene. This CDR3 is built from 19 residues.

This CDR3 reads CSARPGLAGYGGELFF. The CDR3 nucleotides are TGCAGTGCCAGGCCGGGACTAGCGGGATATGGCGGGGAGCTGTTTTTT. The chain has TRBV20-1 and TRBJ2-2; 13 nucleotides match TRBD2. CDR3 length: 16 residues. Per germline, CDR1 DFQATT and CDR2 SNEGSKA (reference sequence). The V and J ends lost 6 bases and 7 bases, in that order; junction bases with no gene match: 11.

Only a few counts were recorded for this clonotype. This chain connects TRBV9 to TRBJ2-2, with D hard to call. Trimming took off 6 bases at V and 6 bases at J, with 9 bases between the two ends. Germline V gene lookup returns CDR1 SGDLS and CDR2 YYNGEE. The length of the CDR3 is 12 residues. CDR3 residues: CASTRTSGELFF. Written as DNA, the CDR3 is TGTGCCAGCACCCGGACCTCCGGGGAGCTGTTTTTT.

This chain joins TRBV25-1 and TRBJ1-1; D not certain. Trimming took off 4 bases at V and 5 bases at J, with 8 bases between the two ends. The V gene's germline CDR1 is MGHDK and CDR2 SYGVNS. CDR3 length equals 12 residues. CDR3: CASSGRATEAFF. In DNA form, the CDR3 reads TGTGCCAGCAGTGGTAGGGCTACTGAAGCTTTCTTT.

The rearrangement joins TRBV7-9 to TRBJ2-3; 9 nucleotides line up with TRBD1. Germline CDR1 reads SEHNR; CDR2 reads FQNEAQ (reference sequence). This CDR3 has 15 amino acids. V trimming: 4 bases; J trimming: 6 bases; junction bases outside the gene matches: 8. The CDR3 spells CASSSPGQGWDTQYF. The CDR3 DNA sequence: TGTGCCAGCAGCTCGCCGGGACAGGGATGGGATACGCAGTATTTT.

The chain has TRBV10-3 and TRBJ1-2; TRBD1 might be the D (5 bases). Germline assignment: CDR1 ENHRY and CDR2 SYGVKD. CDR3 length: 16 amino acids. The V end was cut by 0 bases, the J end by 1 base, with 12 bases between. CDR3: CAISESKGRINYGYTF. Written as DNA, the CDR3 is TGTGCCATCAGTGAGTCGAAGGGACGGATTAACTATGGCTACACCTTC.

The CDR3 sequence is CASSFGQEAFF. CDR3 in DNA: TGTGCCAGCAGCTTCGGGCAAGAAGCTTTCTTT. The rearrangement uses TRBV7-9 and TRBJ1-1; D gene ambiguous. The CDR3 contains 11 residues. CDR1 SEHNR and CDR2 FQNEAQ come from the germline V gene (reference sequence). Trimming took off 3 bases at V and 8 bases at J, with 7 bases between the two ends.

This chain uses TRBV13 with TRBJ2-2; tentatively, D is TRBD1 (5 bases). The germline CDR1 and CDR2 sequences are PRHDT and FYEKMQ (reference sequence). The ends were cut back, 4 bases at V and 0 bases at J, with 12 bases in the middle. This CDR3 spans 16 amino acids. The CDR3 loop reads CASSSLTASNTGELFF. DNA of the CDR3: TGTGCCAGCAGCTCCTTGACAGCCTCGAACACCGGGGAGCTGTTTTTT.

This clonotype was detected only a few times. The J gene is TRBJ2-7, the V gene TRBV7-8, with 8 nucleotides matching TRBD2. There are 18 residues in the CDR3. Germline CDR1 is SGHVS and CDR2 is FQNEAQ. V dropped 4 bases and J dropped 1; count of bases not matched to a gene: 15. The CDR3 nucleotides are TGTGCCAGCAGCTCTCCTCTAGGGGCTAGCGGGTTATCCTACGAGCAGTACTTC. Translation: CASSSPLGASGLSYEQYF.

The chain joins TRBV5-6 to TRBJ2-5; D is unclear. Germline V gene sequence: CDR1 SGHDT, CDR2 YYEEEE. CDR3 length: 16 amino acids. Trimming stripped 0 bases from V and 0 bases from J, with 12 bases between. CDR3 sequence: CASSLVLADDQETQYF. The CDR3 DNA reads as TGTGCCAGCAGCTTGGTTCTGGCTGACGACCAAGAGACCCAGTACTTC.

This clonotype has at least ten counts. The V and J genes are TRBV28 and TRBJ2-2, with a possible D match to TRBD1 (6 bases). The CDR3 is 14 amino acids. Germline V CDR1 and CDR2: MDHEN, SYDVKM. The V end lost 8 bases, the J end lost 1 base, and 11 bases lay between the germline ends. CDR3: CASGRTENTGELFF. As DNA, the CDR3 is TGTGCCAGCGGGCGGACAGAGAACACCGGGGAGCTGTTTTTT. The complete variable domain, with remaining parts taken from reference TRBV28 and TRBJ2-2, reads DVKVTQSSRYLVKRTGEKVFLECVQDMDHENMFWYRQDPGLGLRLIYFSYDVKMKEKGDIPEGYSVSREKKERFSLILESASTNQTSMYLCASGRTENTGELFFGEGSRLTVL.

This clonotype was picked up many times. The V and J genes are TRBV7-9 and TRBJ2-6, with no clear D. The CDR3 extends over 15 amino acids. Germline V gene lookup returns CDR1 SEHNR and CDR2 FQNEAQ (reference sequence). V dropped 2 bases and J dropped 1 base, with 6 bases sitting between them. CDR3 DNA: TGTGCCAGCAGCTTAATACAGTCTGGGGCCAACGTCCTGACTTTC. Encoded protein: CASSLIQSGANVLTF. The variable domain in full, with the rest retrieved from reference TRBV7-9 and TRBJ2-6, is DTGVSQNPRHKITKRGQNVTFRCDPISEHNRLYWYRQTLGQGPEFLTYFQNEAQLEKSRLLSDRFSAERPKGSFSTLEIQRTEQGDSAMYLCASSLIQSGANVLTFGAGSRLTVL.

The chain is built from TRBV11-2 and TRBJ2-1; D gene uncertain. The CDR3 is 15 residues long. Trimming shortened V by 1 base and J by 4 bases, and 11 bases separated the two germline ends. The germline V gene encodes CDR1 SGHAT and CDR2 FQNNGV. The CDR3: CASSLATRPYNEQFF. The CDR3 DNA reads as TGTGCCAGCAGCTTAGCAACACGTCCTTACAATGAGCAGTTCTTC.

This clonotype has only a few counts. The genes are TRBV18 and TRBJ2-7; 7 nucleotides line up with TRBD2. V trimming: 0 bases; J trimming: 5 bases; junction bases outside the gene matches: 4. This CDR3 spans 14 amino acids. The germline gives CDR1 KGHSH, CDR2 LQKENI. CDR3 sequence (DNA): TGTGCCAGCTCACCACCGGGAGGGCCTAACGAGCAGTACTTC. Amino acid sequence: CASSPPGGPNEQYF.

This clonotype came up a few times. This chain connects TRBV5-1 to TRBJ1-1; no reliable D call. V lost 3 bases, J lost 4 bases, and 16 bases lay in between. Germline CDR1 and CDR2: SGHRS and YFSETQ. This CDR3 is 15 amino acids long. CDR3 coding DNA: TGCGCCAGCAGCTCCTTGGGATCCTTGGGCACTGAAGCTTTCTTT. It is translated as CASSSLGSLGTEAFF.

This chain joins TRBV5-1 and TRBJ2-7; a weak D match, TRBD1 (5 bases). The germline CDR1 and CDR2 sequences are SGHRS and YFSETQ. This CDR3 has 16 residues. V gave up 0 bases and J gave up 2 bases, with 15 bases separating them. The CDR3 spells CASSLVQAKGTYEQYF. DNA for the CDR3: TGCGCCAGCAGCTTGGTACAGGCCAAGGGGACCTACGAGCAGTACTTC.